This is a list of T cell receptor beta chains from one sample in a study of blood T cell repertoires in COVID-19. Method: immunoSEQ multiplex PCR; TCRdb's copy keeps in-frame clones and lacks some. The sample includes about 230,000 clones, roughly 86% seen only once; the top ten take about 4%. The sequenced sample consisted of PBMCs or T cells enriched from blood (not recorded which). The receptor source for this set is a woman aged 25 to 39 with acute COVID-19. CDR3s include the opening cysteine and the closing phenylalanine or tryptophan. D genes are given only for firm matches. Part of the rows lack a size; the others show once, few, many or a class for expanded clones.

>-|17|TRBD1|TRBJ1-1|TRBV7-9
TGTGCCAGCAGCTTAGCGGCGGGACAGGGGAGGAACACTGAAGCTTTCTTT
CASSLAAGQGRNTEAFF
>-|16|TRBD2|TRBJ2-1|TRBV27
TGTGCCACCCACTCCCGGGACTACGCTTCCTACAATGAGCAGTTCTTC
CATHSRDYASYNEQFF
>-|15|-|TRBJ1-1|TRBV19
TGTGCCAGTAGTATAGGACAACCAGGGCCTGTTGAAGCTTTCTTT
CASSIGQPGPVEAFF
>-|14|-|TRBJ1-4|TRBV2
TGTGCCAGCAGTGAAGGGGGGGGGAATGAAAAACTGTTTTTT
CASSEGGGNEKLFF
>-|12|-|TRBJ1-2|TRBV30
TGTGCCTGGACCACTCAACCATACGGCTACACCTTC
CAWTTQPYGYTF
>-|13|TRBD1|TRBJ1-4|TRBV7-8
TGTGCCGTATCGACAGGGAGGCATGAAAAACTGTTTTTT
CAVSTGRHEKLFF
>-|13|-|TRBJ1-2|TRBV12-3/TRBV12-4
TGTGCCAGCACCCCGGAGTTTAACTATGGCTACACCTTC
CASTPEFNYGYTF
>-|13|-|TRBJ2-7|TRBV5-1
TGCGCCAGCAGCTCTGGACACTCATACGAGCAGTACTTC
CASSSGHSYEQYF
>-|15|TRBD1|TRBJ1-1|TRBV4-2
TGTGCCAGCAGCCTCCTGGGACAGGGGGAAACTGAAGCTTTCTTT
CASSLLGQGETEAFF
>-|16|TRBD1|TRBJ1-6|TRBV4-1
TGCGCCAGCAGCCAGATAGACAGGGGGTATAATTCACCCCTCCACTTT
CASSQIDRGYNSPLHF
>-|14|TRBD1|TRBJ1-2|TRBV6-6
TGTGCCAGCAGTTACTCGTTGGACAGGGGGGGCTACACCTTC
CASSYSLDRGGYTF
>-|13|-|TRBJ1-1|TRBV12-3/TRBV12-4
TGTGCCAGCAGGTACAGGGATGGCACTGAAGCTTTCTTT
CASRYRDGTEAFF
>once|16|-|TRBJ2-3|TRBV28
TGTGCCAGCAGTTCTCTCCCGGACAGTAGCACAGATACGCAGTATTTT
CASSSLPDSSTDTQYF
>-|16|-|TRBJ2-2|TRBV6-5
TGTGCCAGCAGTTTAGAGGGACTCTTGAACACCGGGGAGCTGTTTTTT
CASSLEGLLNTGELFF
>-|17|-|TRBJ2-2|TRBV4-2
TGTGCCAGCAGCCCTCGTCGACAGCCTCCGAACACCGGGGAGCTGTTTTTT
CASSPRRQPPNTGELFF
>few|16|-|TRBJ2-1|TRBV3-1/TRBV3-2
TGTGCCAGCAGCCAAGAACCAGGGGCTGCCTACAATGAGCAGTTCTTC
CASSQEPGAAYNEQFF
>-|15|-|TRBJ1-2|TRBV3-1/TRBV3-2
TGTGCCAGCAGCCAAGATTATGCAGGGCGTGCTGGCTACACCTTC
CASSQDYAGRAGYTF
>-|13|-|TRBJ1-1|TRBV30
TGTGCCTGGAGTGCGCAGATTAACGCTGAAGCTTTCTTT
CAWSAQINAEAFF
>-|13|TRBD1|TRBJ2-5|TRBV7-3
TGTGCCAGCAGCTCCGGGACAGAAGAGACCCAGTACTTC
CASSSGTEETQYF
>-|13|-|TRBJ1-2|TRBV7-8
TGTGCCAGCACCCGGACAAAGGGGTCTGGCTACACCTTC
CASTRTKGSGYTF
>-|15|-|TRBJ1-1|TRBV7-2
TGTGCCAGCAGCTTAGCGACAGTGATGAACACTGAAGCTTTCTTT
CASSLATVMNTEAFF
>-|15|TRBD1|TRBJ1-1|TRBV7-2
TGTGCCAGCAGCTTTCAGGGGGCGGAGAGCACTGAAGCTTTCTTT
CASSFQGAESTEAFF
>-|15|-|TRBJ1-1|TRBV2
TGTGCCAGCAGTTATACCGGGACATCGAACACTGAAGCTTTCTTT
CASSYTGTSNTEAFF
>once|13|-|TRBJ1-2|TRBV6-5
TGTGCCAGCAGTTCGCCCGCGGTCTATGGCTACACCTTC
CASSSPAVYGYTF
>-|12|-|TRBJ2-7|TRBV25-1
TGTGCCAGCAGTGCCCGGGTACTCGAGCAGTACTTC
CASSARVLEQYF
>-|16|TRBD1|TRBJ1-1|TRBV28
TGTGCCAGCAGTTTAAGTCGTGGGGGGACAGCAATTGAAGCTTTCTTT
CASSLSRGGTAIEAFF
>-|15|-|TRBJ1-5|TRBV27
TGTGCCAGCAGAGAGGGGGTCCTGAGCAATCAGCCCCAGCATTTT
CASREGVLSNQPQHF
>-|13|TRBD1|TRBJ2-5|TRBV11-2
TGTGCCAGCAGCCGGGACAGGCAAGAGACCCAGTACTTC
CASSRDRQETQYF
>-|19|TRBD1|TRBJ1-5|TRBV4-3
TGCGCCAGCAGCCAAGAACGCCTTGGGGGAAGACAGGGTAGTCAGCCCCAGCATTTT
CASSQERLGGRQGSQPQHF
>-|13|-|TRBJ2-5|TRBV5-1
TGCGCCAGCAGCACCCTCACGGGAGAGACCCAGTACTTC
CASSTLTGETQYF
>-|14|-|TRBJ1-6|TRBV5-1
TGCGCCAGCAGCTTATCAGGGTACAATTCACCCCTCCACTTT
CASSLSGYNSPLHF
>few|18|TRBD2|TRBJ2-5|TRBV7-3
TGTGCCAGCAGCCCACCCGCCGAGACTAGCGGGGGGGCCGAGACCCAGTACTTC
CASSPPAETSGGAETQYF
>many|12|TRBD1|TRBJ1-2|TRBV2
TGTGCCAGCCAGACAGGGGACTATGGCTACACCTTC
CASQTGDYGYTF
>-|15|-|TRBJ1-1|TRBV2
TGTGCCAGCAGTGACAGGGGAGGGGTGAACACTGAAGCTTTCTTT
CASSDRGGVNTEAFF
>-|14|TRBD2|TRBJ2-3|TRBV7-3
TGTGCCAGCAGCCTTAGCGGGGGGGCAGATACGCAGTATTTT
CASSLSGGADTQYF
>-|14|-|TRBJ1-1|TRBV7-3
TGTGCCAGCAGCTTAAATGGCCCGCACACTGAAGCTTTCTTT
CASSLNGPHTEAFF
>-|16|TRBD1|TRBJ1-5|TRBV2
TGTGCCAGCAGAGCTACCCAGGACAGGAGCAATCAGCCCCAGCATTTT
CASRATQDRSNQPQHF
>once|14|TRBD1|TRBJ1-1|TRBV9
TGTGCCAGCAGCGTAGGACCAGGGGGCACTGAAGCTTTCTTT
CASSVGPGGTEAFF
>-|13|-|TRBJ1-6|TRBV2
TGTGCCAGCACGGACATACATAATTCACCCCTCCACTTT
CASTDIHNSPLHF
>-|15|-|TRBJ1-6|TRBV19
TGTGCCAGTAGTAGCACCCTCCGGGATACTTCACCCCTCCACTTT
CASSSTLRDTSPLHF
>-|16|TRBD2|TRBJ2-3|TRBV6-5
TGTGCCAGCAGTTACGGCGAAGCGGGGGGCGGTCATACGCAGTATTTT
CASSYGEAGGGHTQYF
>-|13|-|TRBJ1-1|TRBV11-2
TGTGCCAGCAGCCAAAGCAGGTCCCCTGAAGCTTTCTTT
CASSQSRSPEAFF
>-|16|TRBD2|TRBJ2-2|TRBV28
TGTGCCAGCAGTTCCCAGCGGGGGGGCCTTTTTGGGGAGCTGTTTTTT
CASSSQRGGLFGELFF
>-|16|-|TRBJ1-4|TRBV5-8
TGTGCCAGCAGTCCCCTCCTAGGTCCAACTAATGAAAAACTGTTTTTT
CASSPLLGPTNEKLFF
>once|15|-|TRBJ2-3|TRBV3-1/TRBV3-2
TGTGCCAGCAGCCATATGGCGGGGTTCGCAGATACGCAGTATTTT
CASSHMAGFADTQYF
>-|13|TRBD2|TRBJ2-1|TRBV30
TGTGCCTGGAGAGGTCTAGCGGGTCATGAGCAGTTCTTC
CAWRGLAGHEQFF
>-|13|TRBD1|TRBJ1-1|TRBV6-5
TGTGCCAGCGGGGACAGGGAAAACACTGAAGCTTTCTTT
CASGDRENTEAFF
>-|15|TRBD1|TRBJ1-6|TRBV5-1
TGCGCCAGCAGCTTGGTTCAGGGGGCGAGTTCACCCCTCCACTTT
CASSLVQGASSPLHF
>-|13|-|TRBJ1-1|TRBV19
TGTGCCACGTCGACAGCAATGAACACTGAAGCTTTCTTT
CATSTAMNTEAFF
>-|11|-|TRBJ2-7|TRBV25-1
TGTGCCAGCAGGGGGCGCGACGAGCAGTACTTC
CASRGRDEQYF
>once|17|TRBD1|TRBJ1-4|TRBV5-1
TGCGCCAGCAGCTGGGACAGCCTCGAGTCTAACGGGGAAAAACTGTTTTTT
CASSWDSLESNGEKLFF
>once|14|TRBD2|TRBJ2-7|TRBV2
TGTGCCAGCAGTGAATTGCGGGGGTTGTTCGAGCAGTACTTC
CASSELRGLFEQYF
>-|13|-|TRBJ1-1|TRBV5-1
TGCGCCAGCAGCCAAGCGGGTGCCACTGAAGCTTTCTTT
CASSQAGATEAFF
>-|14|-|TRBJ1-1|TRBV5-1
TGCGCCAGCAGCTTGAGCAGGGTGAACACTGAAGCTTTCTTT
CASSLSRVNTEAFF
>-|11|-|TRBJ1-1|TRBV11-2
TGTGCCAGCAGCTTACGGACTGAAGCTTTCTTT
CASSLRTEAFF